This T cell receptor (beta chain) appears in the sequencing data of a study of T cell repertoires in cytomegalovirus infection. Whole-study results and caveats: Carriers of CMV and the relevant HLA type were discriminated by public TCR beta frequency.

V was shortened by 2 bases and J by 0 bases, with 11 bases between the two germline ends. Germline assignment: CDR1 SGHDT and CDR2 YYEEEE. The CDR3 is 15 residues long. TCRdb processed the reads anew with MiXCR; each CDR3 protein has one entry. The table has about 600,000 distinct CDR3 sequences, around 24% seen once. This clonotype was counted at least ten times. Its target is not known. The TCR comes from a human donor in good health (CMV status not recorded). Some clones in this sample may be carry-over from other donors' samples. The J gene is TRBJ1-1, the V gene TRBV5-6; no firm D call. Sequencing was done on a sample of CD8+ T cells from PBMCs. The CDR3 sequence: CASSFRRPLNTEAFF. As DNA, the CDR3 is TGTGCCAGCAGCTTTAGGCGACCCCTGAACACTGAAGCTTTCTTT.